Shown below are 21 T cell receptor beta chains from a single sample sequenced in a study of T cells in Graves' hyperthyroidism and ophthalmopathy. Using RNA transcripts as the source, TCR beta CDR3 regions were amplified. An initial round of RT-PCR targeting the TCR CDR3 relied on the HTBI primer set. Using its own MiXCR run on the multiplex PCR reads, TCRdb lists one record per CDR3 protein. The sample consists of hundreds of thousands of distinct CDR3 sequences, 14% to 15% of them appearing once. The sample was blood. Receptor source: a man between 18 and 29 years old with Graves' ophthalmopathy.

This chain uses TRBV20-1 with TRBJ2-2; D unresolved. Germline lookup yields CDR1 DFQATT and CDR2 SNEGSKA (reference sequence). V lost 0 bases to trimming and J lost 2 bases, with 10 bases between them. This CDR3 has 15 amino acids. CDR3 residues: CSARDAQSNTGELFF. CDR3 sequence (DNA): TGCAGTGCTAGAGATGCACAGTCCAACACCGGGGAGCTGTTTTTT.

This clonotype occurred a few times. The chain uses TRBV19 and TRBJ2-7, with 8 bases aligning to TRBD1. V gave up 4 bases and J gave up 5 bases; unmatched junction bases: 7. The germline V gene encodes CDR1 LNHDA and CDR2 SQIVND (reference sequence). CDR3 length: 14 amino acids. As DNA, the CDR3 is TGTGCCAGTAGTACCAGGGGGCTGAGGCACGAGCAGTACTTC. Translating gives CASSTRGLRHEQYF.

This clonotype was detected ten times or more. This chain connects TRBV5-4 to TRBJ2-2, with D possibly called TRBD1 or TRBD2 (5 bases each). Germline V gives CDR1 SGHNT, CDR2 YYREEE (reference sequence). Trimming left V 7 bases short and J 4 bases short, with 17 bases between. The CDR3 extends over 15 amino acids. CDR3 nucleotides: TGTGCCAGCGGGGTAGTTTCGGGACGCACCGGGGAGCTGTTTTTT. It is translated as CASGVVSGRTGELFF. Combining the CDR3 with reference TRBV5-4 and TRBJ2-2 gives the whole variable domain ETGVTQSPTHLIKTRGQQVTLRCSSQSGHNTVSWYQQALGQGPQFIFQYYREEENGRGNFPPRFSGLQFPNYSSELNVNALELDDSALYLCASGVVSGRTGELFFGEGSRLTVL.

This clonotype was seen repeatedly, ten times or more. J is TRBJ2-3 and V is TRBV11-2; TRBD2 is a possible D gene (7 bases). Germline assignment: CDR1 SGHAT and CDR2 FQNNGV. This CDR3 contains 15 residues. V was pared by 5 bases and J by 3 bases, with 15 bases between. This CDR3 is CASSPPGRGTDTQYF. The CDR3 DNA follows: TGTGCCAGCAGCCCCCCGGGGAGGGGGACAGATACGCAGTATTTT.

This clonotype was seen ten or more times. The chain combines TRBV7-9 with TRBJ1-1; D remains ambiguous. Germline V gene sequence: CDR1 SEHNR, CDR2 FQNEAQ (reference sequence). CDR3 length: 14 residues. The V gene lost 0 bases and the J gene lost 1 base, with 6 bases spanning the gap. In DNA form, the CDR3 reads TGTGCCAGCAGCTTAGCGTTAGGGAACACTGAAGCTTTCTTT. Amino acids: CASSLALGNTEAFF.

The V gene is TRBV6-1, the J gene TRBJ1-2; 9 bases align to TRBD1. The CDR3 is 14 residues long. Losses at the gene ends were 9 bases for V and 4 bases for J; bases not matched to a gene: 9. In germline, CDR1 is MNHNS, CDR2 SASEGT. CDR3 sequence (DNA): TGTGCCAGTAAAAGGACAGGGGACCTCTATGGCTACACCTTC. It encodes CASKRTGDLYGYTF.

The sample holds many counts of this clonotype. The chain uses TRBV7-3 and TRBJ2-1; 14 bases line up with TRBD2. CDR1 SGHTA and CDR2 FQGTGA come from the germline V gene. The V gene end was trimmed by 5 bases and the J gene end by 9 bases; junction bases not matched to a gene: 12. CDR3 length: 17 residues. In nucleotides, the CDR3 is TGTGCCAGCAGCAATACCGGGACTAGCGGGAGCCGGGGTGAGCAGTTCTTC. Its protein product is CASSNTGTSGSRGEQFF.

About this clonotype itself: This may come from a read error, since a much larger clone is one base off. The chain carries TRBV4-1 and TRBJ2-7; 10 positions match TRBD2. The CDR3 length is 16 residues. Trimming at V came to 2 bases and at J to 2 bases, leaving 6 bases not matched to a gene. Germline-derived CDR1 and CDR2 are MGHRA and YSYEKL. CDR3 bases: TGCGCCAGCAGCCAACGGACGACTAGCGGGCCCTACGAGCAGTACTTC. Encoded protein: CASSQRTTSGPYEQYF.

This clonotype was detected many times. The chain couples TRBV29-1 to TRBJ2-1; 8 bases fit TRBD1. The CDR3 is 14 residues long. Germline V gives CDR1 SQVTM, CDR2 ANQGSEA. V lost 3 bases to trimming and J lost 6 bases; unmatched junction nucleotides: 7. The CDR3 region has the DNA TGCAGCGTTGAGACGGCAGGGGGCATCAATGAGCAGTTCTTC. This translates into CSVETAGGINEQFF.

This clonotype was counted a few times. The chain joins TRBV10-3 to TRBJ2-5; a weak D match, TRBD1 (5 bases). The CDR3 covers 15 residues. Germline V CDR1 and CDR2: ENHRY, SYGVKD. The V and J ends lost 7 bases and 5 bases respectively, with 20 bases between them. CDR3 loop: CAIMGYSGQGETQYF. Here the CDR3 DNA reads TGTGCCATCATGGGTTACTCAGGGCAAGGGGAGACCCAGTACTTC.

The V gene is TRBV29-1, the J gene TRBJ2-7, with D perhaps assigned TRBD1 or TRBD2 (5 bases each). The CDR3 length is 14 residues. The V gene lost 0 bases and the J gene lost 0 bases, with 9 bases spanning the gap. From germline, CDR1 is SQVTM and CDR2 ANQGSEA. The CDR3 sequence is CSVEDSGTSYEQYF. CDR3 sequence (DNA): TGCAGCGTTGAAGATTCAGGGACCTCCTACGAGCAGTACTTC.

Only a few counts were recorded for this clonotype. This may stem from a read error, because a much larger clone lies one nucleotide away. V usage is TRBV2 and J usage is TRBJ2-4; D is uncertain. The CDR3 is 13 amino acids. The germline V gene has CDR1 SNHLY and CDR2 FYNNEI. Trimming took off 10 bases at V and 6 bases at J, with 16 bases between the two ends. CDR3 loop: CANSPSTRNIQYF. As DNA, the CDR3 is TGTGCCAACAGCCCCTCGACAAGAAACATTCAGTACTTC.

This clonotype was observed once. V gene TRBV11-2 combines with J gene TRBJ1-2; 9 bases are shared with TRBD1. The CDR3 extends over 14 amino acids. Germline CDR1 and CDR2: SGHAT and FQNNGV. With V trimmed by 6 bases and J by 4 bases, 6 bases remained unmatched. DNA for the CDR3: TGTGCCAGCAGTCACGGGACAGGGCCCTATGGCTACACCTTC. This sequence encodes CASSHGTGPYGYTF.

This clonotype showed up just a few times. This chain links TRBV14 with TRBJ2-7; D remains unclear. Trimming pared 0 bases from V and 9 bases from J, leaving 18 bases between. Germline CDR1 and CDR2: SGHDN and FVKESK. The CDR3 length is 15 residues. CDR3 sequence: CASSQDQWRGSGQYF. The CDR3 region has the DNA TGTGCCAGCAGCCAAGATCAATGGCGAGGCTCCGGGCAGTACTTC.

This clonotype was observed a handful of times. The chain's CDR3 is CASSRPMNLEQFF. The DNA of the CDR3 is TGCGCCAGCAGCCGCCCGATGAACCTTGAGCAGTTCTTC. This sequence joins TRBV4-1 and TRBJ2-1; unclear D gene. The CDR3 consists of 13 residues. The V end lost 4 bases, the J end lost 9 bases, and 13 bases lay between the germline ends. The V gene's germline CDR1 is MGHRA and CDR2 YSYEKL.

This clonotype appeared many times. This chain joins TRBV6-1 and TRBJ1-2; no reliable D call. Trimming shortened V by 5 bases and J by 4 bases, and 2 bases separated the two germline ends. CDR1 is MNHNS, CDR2 SASEGT, per germline. The CDR3 is 10 amino acids. The CDR3 region is CASSSYGYTF. In nucleotides, the CDR3 is TGTGCCAGCAGTTCCTATGGCTACACCTTC.

Many counts were recorded for this clonotype. This chain uses TRBV20-1 with TRBJ2-7; tentative D call: TRBD2 (5 bases). The CDR3 sequence is 14 residues long. The V and J ends lost 3 bases and 0 bases respectively, with 12 bases between them. Germline-derived CDR1 and CDR2 are DFQATT and SNEGSKA (reference sequence). The CDR3: CSARGGRSSYEQYF. The CDR3 nucleotides are TGCAGTGCTAGGGGCGGGCGGAGCTCCTACGAGCAGTACTTC.

This clonotype was counted ten times or more. This sequence joins TRBV30 and TRBJ2-1, with a possible D match to TRBD2 (5 bases). The CDR3 is 15 residues long. Germline loops: CDR1 GTSNPN, CDR2 SVGIG (reference sequence). With 0 bases removed from V and 0 bases from J, the gap between germline ends came to 9 bases. The CDR3 nucleotides read TGTGCCTGGAGTGTACGAGGGAGCTCCTACAATGAGCAGTTCTTC. It is translated as CAWSVRGSSYNEQFF.

This clonotype has at least ten counts. The chain is built from TRBV27 and TRBJ1-6; the D is unclear. Germline CDR1 is MNHEY and CDR2 is SMNVEV (reference sequence). V shed 3 bases and J shed 9 bases, with 6 bases lying between them. There are 12 residues in the CDR3. The CDR3 nucleotides read TGTGCCAGCAGTTTTGTCGGTTCACCCCTCCACTTT. Protein sequence: CASSFVGSPLHF.

This clonotype was seen repeatedly, ten times or more. The chain employs TRBV7-9 and TRBJ2-1, with TRBD2 identical over 10 bases. This CDR3 comprises 14 residues. CDR1 SEHNR and CDR2 FQNEAQ come from the germline V gene (reference sequence). Trimming at V came to 6 bases and at J to 8 bases, leaving 7 bases not matched to a gene. The CDR3 sequence: CASSFSGGKDEQFF. As DNA, the CDR3 is TGTGCCAGCAGTTTTAGCGGGGGGAAGGATGAGCAGTTCTTC. The full variable domain, rest sourced from reference TRBV7-9 and TRBJ2-1, is DTGVSQNPRHKITKRGQNVTFRCDPISEHNRLYWYRQTLGQGPEFLTYFQNEAQLEKSRLLSDRFSAERPKGSFSTLEIQRTEQGDSAMYLCASSFSGGKDEQFFGPGTRLTVL.

This clonotype has a handful of counts. The chain recombines TRBV6-1 with TRBJ2-2; D is undetermined. The CDR3 sequence is 14 residues long. Deletions cut 10 bases from V and 3 bases from J, with 15 bases between. The germline V gene has CDR1 MNHNS and CDR2 SASEGT. The CDR3 here is CATARQVDTGELFF. The CDR3 nucleotides are TGTGCCACCGCCCGGCAGGTCGACACCGGGGAGCTGTTTTTT.